This passage covers 28 T cell receptor beta chains from one sample sequenced in a study of T cell changes during pregnancy in multiple sclerosis. TCRdb keeps only in-frame clones here, not all; method: immunoSEQ multiplex PCR. This sample has roughly 90,000 clones, with about 94% found just once. The specimen was peripheral blood, collected in the third trimester of pregnancy. These receptors were obtained from a female donor with multiple sclerosis, enrolled in a pregnancy study.

The CDR3 sequence is CSASHPPQHF. The CDR3 bases are TGCAGTGCTAGTCATCCGCCCCAGCATTTT. J is TRBJ1-5 and V is TRBV20-1; D gene uncertain. Trimming removed 3 bases from V and 9 bases from J, with 6 bases in between. Per germline, CDR1 DFQATT and CDR2 SNEGSKA (reference sequence). This CDR3 has 10 residues.

The genes are TRBV6-5 and TRBJ2-5; D gene unclear. V gave up 0 bases and J gave up 5 bases, with 7 bases separating them. This CDR3 has 13 amino acids. CDR1 and CDR2 from the germline V gene are MNHEY and SVGAGI. CDR3 residues: CASSYSSPETQYF. CDR3 nucleotide sequence: TGTGCCAGCAGTTACTCGTCCCCGGAGACCCAGTACTTC.

This clone appeared once. The chain uses TRBV6-1 and TRBJ1-2; D not resolved. The germline gives CDR1 MNHNS, CDR2 SASEGT. The V end was cut by 8 bases, the J end by 5 bases, with 9 bases between. This CDR3 comprises 11 residues. CDR3: CASAGSYGYTF. CDR3 in DNA: TGTGCCAGCGCGGGATCTTATGGCTACACCTTC.

Written as DNA, the CDR3 is TGTGCCAGTAGTATGAGACAGGGAAGGGATAGCAATCAGCCCCAGCATTTT. Amino acid sequence: CASSMRQGRDSNQPQHF. The chain couples TRBV19 to TRBJ1-5, with 7 bases aligning to TRBD1. Losses at the gene ends were 3 bases for V and 0 bases for J; bases not matched to a gene: 8. Looked up from germline, CDR1 is LNHDA and CDR2 is SQIVND (reference sequence). The CDR3 has 17 residues.

The chain combines TRBV6-5 with TRBJ2-7; 7 positions match TRBD2. This CDR3 comprises 14 residues. With V trimmed by 5 bases and J by 2 bases, 6 bases remained unmatched. The germline CDR1 and CDR2 sequences are MNHEY and SVGAGI. CDR3 DNA: TGTGCCAGCAGTGAAGGACTAGAGGCCTACGAGCAGTACTTC. Protein product: CASSEGLEAYEQYF.

This sequence joins TRBV2 and TRBJ2-7, with 9 bases fitting TRBD2. Looked up from germline, CDR1 is SNHLY and CDR2 is FYNNEI. CDR3 size: 15 residues. V lost 7 bases, J lost 3 bases, and 10 bases stayed unmatched. CDR3 sequence: CASISSGITYYEQYF. CDR3 nucleotide sequence: TGTGCCAGCATTTCTAGCGGGATCACGTACTACGAGCAGTACTTC.

V is TRBV4-3 and J is TRBJ2-1, with TRBD2 identical over 7 bases. The length of the CDR3 is 16 residues. Germline V gene sequence: CDR1 LGHNA, CDR2 YSLEER. With 4 bases clipped from V and 3 bases from J, the junction kept 9 bases outside the gene matches. This CDR3 is CASSPSASGNYNEQFF. The CDR3 coding sequence is TGCGCCAGCAGCCCCTCGGCTAGCGGCAACTACAATGAGCAGTTCTTC.

The chain uses TRBV7-2 and TRBJ1-5, with 9 positions matching TRBD1. V dropped 1 base and J dropped 3; count of bases not matched to a gene: 4. The V gene's germline CDR1 is SGHTA and CDR2 FQGNSA. The CDR3 consists of 16 residues. CDR3 residues: CASSLGGQGANQPQHF. The DNA of the CDR3 is TGTGCCAGCAGCTTAGGGGGACAGGGAGCCAATCAGCCCCAGCATTTT. Complete variable domain (other parts from reference TRBV7-2 and TRBJ1-5): GAGVSQSPSNKVTEKGKDVELRCDPISGHTALYWYRQSLGQGLEFLIYFQGNSAPDKSGLPSDRFSAERTGGSVSTLTIQRTQQEDSAVYLCASSLGGQGANQPQHFGDGTRLSIL.

The J gene is TRBJ1-1, the V gene TRBV19; TRBD1 matches at 9 bases. This CDR3 is built from 15 residues. Germline V lookup: CDR1 LNHDA, CDR2 SQIVND (reference sequence). V lost 2 bases to trimming and J lost 1 base; unmatched junction nucleotides: 2. The CDR3 here is CASSISGQGNTEAFF. The CDR3 DNA is TGTGCCAGTAGTATATCGGGACAGGGGAACACTGAAGCTTTCTTT.

The chain recombines TRBV9 with TRBJ2-7; 10 bases are shared with TRBD1. This CDR3 has 17 residues. Germline CDR1 and CDR2: SGDLS and YYNGEE. Losses at the gene ends were 0 bases for V and 6 bases for J; bases not matched to a gene: 12. CDR3 region: CASSVDPVTGGLAEQYF. The CDR3 bases are TGTGCCAGCAGCGTAGATCCCGTGACAGGGGGCTTGGCCGAGCAGTACTTC.

The rearrangement uses TRBV27 and TRBJ2-7, with a tentative D call TRBD1 (5 bases). V lost 3 bases, J lost 5 bases, and 32 bases lay in between. The CDR3 is 20 residues long. Looked up from germline, CDR1 is MNHEY and CDR2 is SMNVEV (reference sequence). CDR3 sequence reads: CASSLLLIFVKTTAVDEQYF. CDR3 in DNA: TGTGCCAGCAGTTTGCTGTTGATTTTCGTGAAGACGACAGCTGTTGACGAGCAGTACTTC.

The chain carries TRBV5-4 and TRBJ2-2; TRBD2 might be the D (6 bases). Germline CDR1 SGHNT, CDR2 YYREEE (reference sequence). CDR3 size: 15 residues. V was pared by 9 bases and J by 3 bases, with 18 bases between. The CDR3, as DNA: TGTGCCACCCGAGGAACTAGCAGCTACACCGGGGAGCTGTTTTTT. Residues: CATRGTSSYTGELFF.

The J gene is TRBJ2-7, the V gene TRBV6-5; D is uncertain. Deletions cut 8 bases from V and 2 bases from J, with 10 bases between. Looked up from germline, CDR1 is MNHEY and CDR2 is SVGAGI. This CDR3 spans 12 amino acids. The CDR3 loop is CASGLGPYEQYF. DNA of the CDR3: TGTGCCAGCGGCTTGGGCCCCTACGAGCAGTACTTC.

This chain connects TRBV5-4 to TRBJ1-1; maybe TRBD1 (6 bases). Germline V gives CDR1 SGHNT, CDR2 YYREEE (reference sequence). V was clipped by 2 bases and J by 5 bases, with 7 bases between them. The CDR3 loop spans 12 amino acids. Written as DNA, the CDR3 is TGTGCCAGCAGCTTCAGGGGAACTGAAGCTTTCTTT. Its protein is CASSFRGTEAFF. Drawing the rest from reference TRBV5-4 and TRBJ1-1, the complete variable domain is ETGVTQSPTHLIKTRGQQVTLRCSSQSGHNTVSWYQQALGQGPQFIFQYYREEENGRGNFPPRFSGLQFPNYSSELNVNALELDDSALYLCASSFRGTEAFFGQGTRLTVV.

The J gene is TRBJ1-3, the V gene TRBV5-3; D remains ambiguous. TRBV5-3 is an open reading frame whose function is uncertain. This CDR3 comprises 11 residues. Deletions cut 10 bases from V and 7 bases from J, with 12 bases between. In nucleotides, the CDR3 is TGTGCCGGATTGACGGAGAACACCATATATTTT. As protein: CAGLTENTIYF.

This chain joins TRBV27 and TRBJ2-5, with D tentatively TRBD2 (6 bases). CDR3 length: 14 residues. Germline V gives CDR1 MNHEY, CDR2 SMNVEV (reference sequence). The V end was cut by 2 bases, the J end by 1 base, with 8 bases between. The CDR3 reads CASSLRRGQETQYF. The DNA for the CDR3 is TGTGCCAGCAGTTTAAGGAGGGGCCAAGAGACCCAGTACTTC.

The CDR3 sequence is CASSLLPPLELFF. For the CDR3, the DNA is TGTGCCAGCAGCCTACTCCCCCCGCTCGAACTGTTTTTT. The chain joins TRBV27 to TRBJ1-4; D unresolved. V lost 6 bases to trimming and J lost 12 bases, with 17 bases between them. This CDR3 is 13 amino acids long. Per the germline V gene, CDR1 is MNHEY and CDR2 is SMNVEV (reference sequence).

This clone was seen just once. This chain joins TRBV7-2 and TRBJ2-7; D not certain. Trimming pared 6 bases from V and 6 bases from J, leaving 15 bases between. Germline CDR1 and CDR2: SGHTA and FQGNSA. CDR3 length equals 13 residues. Here the CDR3 reads CASSSPTTVEQYF. In DNA form, the CDR3 reads TGTGCCAGCAGTTCCCCAACTACCGTCGAGCAGTACTTC. The entire variable domain, with the rest obtained from reference TRBV7-2 and TRBJ2-7, is as follows: GAGVSQSPSNKVTEKGKDVELRCDPISGHTALYWYRQSLGQGLEFLIYFQGNSAPDKSGLPSDRFSAERTGGSVSTLTIQRTQQEDSAVYLCASSSPTTVEQYFGPGTRLTVT.

V and J are TRBV7-2 and TRBJ1-5; D may be TRBD1 (5 bases). Per the germline V gene, CDR1 is SGHTA and CDR2 is FQGNSA. The CDR3 is 15 residues long. The V end was cut by 4 bases, the J end by 4 bases, with 14 bases between. The CDR3 region is CASSSLIRENQPQHF. The CDR3 DNA is TGTGCCAGCAGCTCCTTAATCAGGGAAAATCAGCCCCAGCATTTT.

V usage is TRBV19 and J usage is TRBJ2-7; 8 positions match TRBD2. Germline V CDR1 and CDR2: LNHDA, SQIVND (reference sequence). The CDR3 is made up of 16 amino acids. Trimming removed 5 bases from V and 5 bases from J; junction bases left unmatched: 14. This CDR3 reads CASSARTSSKRDEQYF. Here the CDR3 DNA reads TGTGCCAGTAGTGCCCGGACTAGCTCAAAGCGGGACGAGCAGTACTTC. The variable domain in full, with the rest retrieved from reference TRBV19 and TRBJ2-7, is DGGITQSPKYLFRKEGQNVTLSCEQNLNHDAMYWYRQDPGQGLRLIYYSQIVNDFQKGDIAEGYSVSREKKESFPLTVTSAQKNPTAFYLCASSARTSSKRDEQYFGPGTRLTVT.

The rearrangement uses TRBV5-1 and TRBJ2-7, with 10 bases identical to TRBD2. The CDR3 length is 16 residues. CDR1 SGHRS and CDR2 YFSETQ come from the germline V gene. V dropped 4 bases and J dropped 5; count of bases not matched to a gene: 12. The CDR3 is CASSRTNPSGRDEQYF. CDR3 coding DNA: TGCGCCAGCAGCCGGACGAACCCTAGCGGGAGAGACGAGCAGTACTTC.

This clone was seen more than once but under ten times. The chain carries TRBV19 and TRBJ2-7; D perhaps matches TRBD2 (6 bases). Germline V gene data show CDR1 as LNHDA and CDR2 as SQIVND (reference sequence). The CDR3 extends over 13 amino acids. The germline V and J ends were trimmed by 5 bases and 5 bases, with 13 bases remaining between them. The CDR3 region has the DNA TGTGCCAGTAGTGACGGACTACCTAACGAGCAGTACTTC. This sequence encodes CASSDGLPNEQYF. Full variable domain (missing parts from reference TRBV19 and TRBJ2-7): DGGITQSPKYLFRKEGQNVTLSCEQNLNHDAMYWYRQDPGQGLRLIYYSQIVNDFQKGDIAEGYSVSREKKESFPLTVTSAQKNPTAFYLCASSDGLPNEQYFGPGTRLTVT.

This chain joins TRBV2 and TRBJ1-5; possibly TRBD1 for D (6 bases). V was shortened by 6 bases and J by 4 bases, with 22 bases between the two germline ends. This CDR3 comprises 17 residues. CDR1 and CDR2 (germline): SNHLY, FYNNEI. The CDR3, as DNA: TGTGCCAGCAGGGATTGGGGGGGGGCCCAGGGAAATCAGCCCCAGCATTTT. This encodes CASRDWGGAQGNQPQHF.

The chain carries TRBV27 and TRBJ2-1, with D possibly TRBD2 on 6 matching bases. This CDR3 spans 12 amino acids. Trimming removed 3 bases from V and 9 bases from J, with 9 bases in between. Germline CDR1 is MNHEY and CDR2 is SMNVEV (reference sequence). The CDR3, as DNA: TGTGCCAGCAGTTTGTGGGGAGGTGAGCAGTTCTTC. It specifies CASSLWGGEQFF.

This clone was recorded once. The CDR3 DNA follows: TGTGCCACGGCTATCCGCCGGAGGGACACTGAAGCTTTCTTT. It translates to CATAIRRRDTEAFF. The rearrangement links TRBV6-5 to TRBJ1-1; D call uncertain. CDR1 is MNHEY and CDR2 is SVGAGI in the germline V gene. CDR3 length: 14 residues. With 10 bases removed from V and 3 bases from J, the gap between germline ends came to 18 bases.

The V call is TRBV18, the J call TRBJ2-7, with D maybe TRBD1 (5 bases). CDR1 is KGHSH and CDR2 is LQKENI in the germline V gene. The CDR3 totals 15 residues. Trimming cost V 1 base and J 1 base, with 11 bases left between them. The CDR3 DNA reads as TGTGCCAGCTCACCACGGGCAGGGTCATCCTACGAGCAGTACTTC. It translates to CASSPRAGSSYEQYF.

The chain recombines TRBV6-6 with TRBJ1-2; 7 bases agree with TRBD1. The CDR3 is 14 residues long. CDR1 and CDR2 (germline): MNHNY, SVGAGI (reference sequence). After removal of 7 bases from V and 8 bases from J, the junction contained 13 bases not matched to a gene. CDR3 sequence: CASKMTGLGTGYTF. For the CDR3, the DNA is TGTGCCAGCAAAATGACAGGGTTAGGGACCGGCTACACCTTC.

The chain uses TRBV10-3 and TRBJ2-5; 9 nucleotides line up with TRBD2. The germline gives CDR1 ENHRY, CDR2 SYGVKD. The CDR3 has 15 residues. V dropped 7 bases and J dropped 4; count of bases not matched to a gene: 10. CDR3 sequence reads: CAIKASGDKGETQYF. CDR3 nucleotide sequence: TGTGCCATCAAGGCTAGCGGGGATAAGGGAGAGACCCAGTACTTC.